A single sample is the source of the 15 T cell receptor beta chains below, sequenced in a study of cytomegalovirus exposure and HLA in healthy donors. Both 60 Vbeta primers and 13 Jbeta primers went into the PCR. Repertoires were generated with immunoSEQ multiplex PCR, while TCRdb's copy carries only in-frame clones and drops some. The table lists roughly 140,000 clones, about 80% of them singletons. The sample was PBMCs. The receptors here all came from a male donor in good health and CMV-seronegative.

The chain has TRBV7-9 and TRBJ1-6, with D possibly TRBD1 on 6 matching bases. Germline loops: CDR1 SEHNR, CDR2 FQNEAQ (reference sequence). The V end was cut by 6 bases, the J end by 9 bases, with 21 bases between. This CDR3 spans 16 amino acids. In DNA form, the CDR3 reads TGTGCCAGCAGTGAGGACCGGCAGGGGATGGTTTCACCCCTCCACTTT. Its protein product is CASSEDRQGMVSPLHF.

The chain combines TRBV7-9 with TRBJ1-2; weak D call: TRBD1 (5 bases). Per the germline V gene, CDR1 is SEHNR and CDR2 is FQNEAQ (reference sequence). Trimming removed 1 base at V and 5 bases at J, with 14 bases between. The CDR3 covers 15 residues. The CDR3 nucleotides are TGTGCCAGCAGCTTAGAACTGGCAGGGACTTATGGCTACACCTTC. As protein: CASSLELAGTYGYTF.

The chain uses TRBV5-6 and TRBJ2-5; possible D gene TRBD1, 5 bases. This CDR3 is 13 amino acids long. Trimming left V 1 base short and J 4 bases short, with 8 bases between. Germline V gene data show CDR1 as SGHDT and CDR2 as YYEEEE. The CDR3 sequence: CASSLYRRETQYF. The CDR3 nucleotides are TGTGCCAGCAGCTTGTACAGGCGAGAGACCCAGTACTTC.

This clone appeared a single time. The chain recombines TRBV10-3 with TRBJ1-3; D not resolved. The CDR3 loop spans 14 amino acids. V lost 8 bases, J lost 0 bases, and 11 bases lay in between. Germline V gene sequence: CDR1 ENHRY, CDR2 SYGVKD. CDR3 in DNA: TGTGCCATCCTGGCGACTGACTCTGGAAACACCATATATTTT. Its protein product is CAILATDSGNTIYF.

The chain has TRBV7-9 and TRBJ1-1; TRBD1 agrees at 7 bases. The germline V gene encodes CDR1 SEHNR and CDR2 FQNEAQ (reference sequence). Losses at the gene ends were 5 bases for V and 5 bases for J; bases not matched to a gene: 5. The CDR3 extends over 13 amino acids. The CDR3: CASSEGGATEAFF. CDR3 nucleotide sequence: TGTGCCAGCAGCGAAGGGGGCGCGACTGAAGCTTTCTTT. Full variable domain (rest looked up from reference TRBV7-9 and TRBJ1-1): DTGVSQNPRHKITKRGQNVTFRCDPISEHNRLYWYRQTLGQGPEFLTYFQNEAQLEKSRLLSDRFSAERPKGSFSTLEIQRTEQGDSAMYLCASSEGGATEAFFGQGTRLTVV.

The genes are TRBV2 and TRBJ2-7; D is perhaps TRBD1 (6 bases). Trimming took 6 bases from V and 2 from J, leaving 8 bases between them. Per germline, CDR1 SNHLY and CDR2 FYNNEI. The CDR3 sequence is 12 residues long. The CDR3 spells CASRWDTYEQYF. The CDR3 DNA reads TGTGCCAGCAGATGGGACACCTACGAGCAGTACTTC.

The chain has TRBV7-2 and TRBJ2-1, with D possibly being TRBD1 (6 bases). The germline gives CDR1 SGHTA, CDR2 FQGNSA. The CDR3 length is 13 residues. Trimming stripped 3 bases from V and 6 bases from J, with 9 bases between. The CDR3 spells CASSLNRANEQFF. The CDR3 DNA reads TGTGCCAGCAGCTTGAACAGGGCCAATGAGCAGTTCTTC. Together with reference TRBV7-2 and TRBJ2-1, the CDR3 gives the full variable domain: GAGVSQSPSNKVTEKGKDVELRCDPISGHTALYWYRQSLGQGLEFLIYFQGNSAPDKSGLPSDRFSAERTGGSVSTLTIQRTQQEDSAVYLCASSLNRANEQFFGPGTRLTVL.

This clone was seen more than once but under ten times. Here the CDR3 reads CASSLTGGWGDTQYF. For the CDR3, the DNA is TGTGCCAGCAGCTTAACAGGGGGCTGGGGGGATACGCAGTATTTT. The chain joins TRBV7-3 to TRBJ2-3; 7 bases are a match to TRBD1. The junction had 6 bases not matched to a gene; V was cut back by 0 bases and J by 6 bases. The CDR3 is 15 amino acids. Germline assignment: CDR1 SGHTA and CDR2 FQGTGA.

This chain uses TRBV7-9 with TRBJ1-2; TRBD1 agrees at 7 bases. The CDR3 contains 16 residues. Germline V gene sequence: CDR1 SEHNR, CDR2 FQNEAQ (reference sequence). V was pared by 5 bases and J by 4 bases, with 13 bases of the junction left unmatched. The CDR3 DNA follows: TGTGCCAGCAGCCCCGTCAATCGGGACAGACTCTATGGCTACACCTTC. It specifies CASSPVNRDRLYGYTF.

CDR3 in amino acids: CASSPAGVRAQYF. The CDR3 coding sequence is TGTGCCAGCAGCCCCGCGGGGGTCAGGGCCCAGTACTTC. V gene TRBV7-2 combines with J gene TRBJ2-5; 7 nucleotides align to TRBD2. There are 13 residues in the CDR3. The germline V gene has CDR1 SGHTA and CDR2 FQGNSA. The ends lost 5 bases at V and 9 bases at J; junction bases unmatched: 9.

This chain's CDR3 is CASSDSGGSNYGYTF. CDR3 nucleotide sequence: TGTGCCAGCAGTGACTCGGGGGGTTCTAACTATGGCTACACCTTC. This chain joins TRBV6-4 and TRBJ1-2; possibly TRBD1 for D (5 bases). The CDR3 has 15 amino acids. The V gene lost 0 bases and the J gene lost 0 bases, with 8 bases spanning the gap. Germline CDR1 and CDR2: MRHNA and SNTAGT.

J is TRBJ1-5 and V is TRBV19; D unresolved. CDR1 LNHDA and CDR2 SQIVND come from the germline V gene (reference sequence). The CDR3 covers 15 residues. V was trimmed by 3 bases and J by 0 bases, leaving 9 bases between them. The CDR3 DNA sequence: TGTGCCAGTAGTATGGTTGGACTTAGCAATCAGCCCCAGCATTTT. Its protein product is CASSMVGLSNQPQHF.

The chain joins TRBV4-1 to TRBJ2-3; D perhaps matches TRBD1 (6 bases). Germline V gene data show CDR1 as MGHRA and CDR2 as YSYEKL. The V end was cut by 1 base, the J end by 2 bases, with 13 bases between. The CDR3 loop spans 16 amino acids. CDR3 residues: CASSQADRIFTDTQYF. The DNA of the CDR3 is TGCGCCAGCAGCCAAGCTGACAGGATTTTCACAGATACGCAGTATTTT.

The chain combines TRBV7-2 with TRBJ1-1; D is uncertain. This CDR3 is built from 15 residues. Trimming stripped 1 base from V and 6 bases from J, with 15 bases between. Germline V gives CDR1 SGHTA, CDR2 FQGNSA. CDR3 nucleotides: TGTGCCAGCAGCTTAGAGAGCAGTGGTGAGGCTGAAGCTTTCTTT. Translating gives CASSLESSGEAEAFF.

This clone showed up just a few times. This rearrangement joins TRBV7-8 to TRBJ1-1; 7 nucleotides agree with TRBD1. The CDR3 covers 13 residues. Germline CDR1 and CDR2: SGHVS and FQNEAQ. After removal of 4 bases from V and 5 bases from J, the junction contained 4 bases not matched to a gene. The CDR3 DNA reads TGTGCCAGCAGCTCGAAGGGGGCTACTGAAGCTTTCTTT. Translation gives CASSSKGATEAFF.